The source of this T cell receptor (beta chain) is a study of CD8 T cells in ankylosing spondylitis. Notes on the study in general: Earlier authors reported some of these motif variants in reactive arthritis synovial fluid and blood. The authors reported significant enrichment of disease-linked clones in matched ankylosing spondylitis synovial fluid. A TCR beta motif made of eight highly homologous variants seemed typical of ankylosing spondylitis blood.

This clonotype has at least ten counts. What it recognizes is unknown. The CDR3 is made up of 13 amino acids. V dropped 2 bases and J dropped 2 bases, with 7 bases sitting between them. The germline CDR1 and CDR2 sequences are GTSNPN and SVGIG (reference sequence). Researchers built TCR beta libraries using quantitative 5'-RACE with molecular barcodes. One entry per CDR3 protein results from TCRdb running MiXCR on the 5' RACE reads. The table shows 220,000 or so distinct CDR3 sequences, with 10% occurring only once. The sequence was collected from a male donor with ankylosing spondylitis or in good health (not recorded which). Sequenced sample: blood, either unsorted or a sorted T cell fraction (not recorded which). This chain links TRBV30 with TRBJ1-3, with D unclear. The CDR3 region has the DNA TGTGCCTGGAGTTCCGGGGCTGGAAACACCATATATTTT. Amino acids: CAWSSGAGNTIYF.